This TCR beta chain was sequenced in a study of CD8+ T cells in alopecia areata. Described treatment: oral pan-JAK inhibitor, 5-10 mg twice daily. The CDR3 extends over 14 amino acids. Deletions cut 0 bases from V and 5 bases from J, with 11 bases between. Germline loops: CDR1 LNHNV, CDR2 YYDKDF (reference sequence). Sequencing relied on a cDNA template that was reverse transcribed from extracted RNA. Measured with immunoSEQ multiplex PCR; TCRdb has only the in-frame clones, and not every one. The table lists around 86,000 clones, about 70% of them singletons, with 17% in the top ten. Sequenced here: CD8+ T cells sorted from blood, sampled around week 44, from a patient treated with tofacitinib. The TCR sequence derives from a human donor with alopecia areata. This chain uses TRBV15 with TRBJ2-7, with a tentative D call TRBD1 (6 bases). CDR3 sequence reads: CATSREQGLDEQYF. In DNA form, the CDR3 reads TGTGCCACCAGCAGAGAGCAGGGGTTGGACGAGCAGTACTTC.